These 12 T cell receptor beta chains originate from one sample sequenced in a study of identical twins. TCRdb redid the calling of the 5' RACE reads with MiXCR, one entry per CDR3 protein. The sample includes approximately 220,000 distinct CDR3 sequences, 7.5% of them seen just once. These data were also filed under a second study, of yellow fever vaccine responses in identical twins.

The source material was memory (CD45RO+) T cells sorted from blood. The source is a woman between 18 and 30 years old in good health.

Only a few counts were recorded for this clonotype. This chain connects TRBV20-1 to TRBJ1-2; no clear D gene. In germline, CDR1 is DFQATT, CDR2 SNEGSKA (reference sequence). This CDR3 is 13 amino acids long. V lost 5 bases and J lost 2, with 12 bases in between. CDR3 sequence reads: CSAVQGNNYGYTF. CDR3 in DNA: TGCAGTGCTGTGCAAGGGAACAACTATGGCTACACCTTC.

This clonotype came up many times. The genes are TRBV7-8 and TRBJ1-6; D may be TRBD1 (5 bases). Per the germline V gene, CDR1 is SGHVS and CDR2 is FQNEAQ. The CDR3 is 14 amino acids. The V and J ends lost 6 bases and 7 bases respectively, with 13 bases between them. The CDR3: CASRRGTENSPLHF. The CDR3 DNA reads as TGTGCCAGCAGGCGAGGGACTGAGAATTCACCCCTCCACTTT.

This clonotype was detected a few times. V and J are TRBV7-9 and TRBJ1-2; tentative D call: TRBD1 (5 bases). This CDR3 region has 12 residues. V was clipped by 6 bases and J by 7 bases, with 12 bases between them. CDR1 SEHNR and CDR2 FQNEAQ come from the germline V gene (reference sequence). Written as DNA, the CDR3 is TGTGCCAGCAGTCAGCAGGGAGTTGGCTACACCTTC. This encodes CASSQQGVGYTF.

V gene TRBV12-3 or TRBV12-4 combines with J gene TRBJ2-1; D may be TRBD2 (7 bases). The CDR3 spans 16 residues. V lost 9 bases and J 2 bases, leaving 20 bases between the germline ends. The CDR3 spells CASLRGGTFTYNEQFF. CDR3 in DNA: TGTGCCAGTTTGAGGGGGGGTACCTTCACCTACAATGAGCAGTTCTTC.

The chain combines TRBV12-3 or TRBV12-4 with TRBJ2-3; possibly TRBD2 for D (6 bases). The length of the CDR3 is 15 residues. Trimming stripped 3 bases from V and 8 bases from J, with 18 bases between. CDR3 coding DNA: TGTGCCAGCAGTTTGTCGGGCGGGGACGGGGTTACGCAGTATTTT. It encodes CASSLSGGDGVTQYF.

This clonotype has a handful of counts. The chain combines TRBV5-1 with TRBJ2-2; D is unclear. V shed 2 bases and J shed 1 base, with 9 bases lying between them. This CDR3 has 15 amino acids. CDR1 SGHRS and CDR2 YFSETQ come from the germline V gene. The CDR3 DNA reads TGCGCCAGCAGCTTAAATCCAGGGAACACCGGGGAGCTGTTTTTT. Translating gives CASSLNPGNTGELFF. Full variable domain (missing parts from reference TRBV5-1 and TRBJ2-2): KAGVTQTPRYLIKTRGQQVTLSCSPISGHRSVSWYQQTPGQGLQFLFEYFSETQRNKGNFPGRFSGRQFSNSRSEMNVSTLELGDSALYLCASSLNPGNTGELFFGEGSRLTVL.

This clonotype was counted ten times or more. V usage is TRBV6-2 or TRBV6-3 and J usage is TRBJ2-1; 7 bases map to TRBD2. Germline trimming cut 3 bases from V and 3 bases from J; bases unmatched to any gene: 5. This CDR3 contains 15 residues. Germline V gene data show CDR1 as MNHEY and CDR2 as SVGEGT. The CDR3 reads CASSYLSGHYNEQFF. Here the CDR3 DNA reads TGTGCCAGCAGTTATCTTAGCGGGCACTACAATGAGCAGTTCTTC.

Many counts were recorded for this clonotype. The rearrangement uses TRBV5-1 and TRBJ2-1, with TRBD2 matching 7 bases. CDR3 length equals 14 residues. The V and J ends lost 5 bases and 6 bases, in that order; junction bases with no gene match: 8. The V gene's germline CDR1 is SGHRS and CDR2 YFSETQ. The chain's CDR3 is CASRLTSVPNEQFF. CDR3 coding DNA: TGCGCCAGCAGGCTAACTAGCGTACCCAATGAGCAGTTCTTC.

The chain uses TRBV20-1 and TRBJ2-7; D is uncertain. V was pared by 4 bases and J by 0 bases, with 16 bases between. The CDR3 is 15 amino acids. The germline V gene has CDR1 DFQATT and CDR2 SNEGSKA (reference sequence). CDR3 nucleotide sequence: TGCAGTGCTAACCCACCCAGGTCAACCTCCTACGAGCAGTACTTC. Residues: CSANPPRSTSYEQYF.

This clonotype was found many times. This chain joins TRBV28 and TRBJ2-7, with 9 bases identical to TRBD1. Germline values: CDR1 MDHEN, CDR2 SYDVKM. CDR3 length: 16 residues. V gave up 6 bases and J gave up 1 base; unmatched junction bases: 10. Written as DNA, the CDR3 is TGTGCCAGCAGGTCAGACACAGGGGGCTCGTCCTACGAGCAGTACTTC. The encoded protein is CASRSDTGGSSYEQYF.

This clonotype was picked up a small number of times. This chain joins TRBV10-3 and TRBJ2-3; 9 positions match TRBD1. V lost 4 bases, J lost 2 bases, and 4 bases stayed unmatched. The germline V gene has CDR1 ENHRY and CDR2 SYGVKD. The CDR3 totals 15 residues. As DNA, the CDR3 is TGTGCCATCAGTGTGGGACAGGGAAACACAGATACGCAGTATTTT. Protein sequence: CAISVGQGNTDTQYF.

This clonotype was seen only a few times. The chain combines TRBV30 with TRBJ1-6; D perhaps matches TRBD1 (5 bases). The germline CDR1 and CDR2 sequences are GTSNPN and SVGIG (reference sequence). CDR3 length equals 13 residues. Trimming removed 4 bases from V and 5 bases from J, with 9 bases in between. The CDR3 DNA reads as TGTGCCTGGACCAGGGCGGATAATTCACCCCTCCACTTT. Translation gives CAWTRADNSPLHF.